What follows are 18 T cell receptor beta chains derived from one specimen sequenced in a study of CD8+CD57+ T cells in acquired aplastic anemia. CD8+CD57+ cell expansion had been shown by flow cytometry in patients chosen for sequencing. For CDR3 and TCR beta VDJ profiling, genomic DNA was the template used. TCRdb reprocessed the reads with MiXCR, giving one entry per CDR3 protein. The sample yields about half a million distinct CDR3 sequences, under 40% seen once. Sequenced: sorted CD4+, CD8+, or CD8+CD57+ T cells (not recorded which) from PBMCs. The source of these receptors is a human donor with aplastic anemia.

This clonotype was counted many times. V gene TRBV10-3 combines with J gene TRBJ2-7; D is unclear. The CDR3 spans 12 residues. CDR1 is ENHRY, CDR2 SYGVKD, per germline. Trimming took 4 bases from V and 5 from J, leaving 9 bases between them. The CDR3 nucleotides read TGTGCCATCAGTGTGTCGGCCCACGAGCAGTACTTC. Translating gives CAISVSAHEQYF.

This clonotype came up many times. The V gene is TRBV7-2, the J gene TRBJ2-7; 7 bases map to TRBD2. The CDR3 consists of 15 residues. Trimming took 8 bases from V and 7 from J; bases not matched to a gene: 17. Per the germline V gene, CDR1 is SGHTA and CDR2 is FQGNSA. DNA of the CDR3: TGTGCCAGCGTTGGGGGGGGTACCCTCCTTGGAGAGCAGTACTTC. This gives the protein CASVGGGTLLGEQYF. The whole variable domain, remainder taken from reference TRBV7-2 and TRBJ2-7, is GAGVSQSPSNKVTEKGKDVELRCDPISGHTALYWYRQSLGQGLEFLIYFQGNSAPDKSGLPSDRFSAERTGGSVSTLTIQRTQQEDSAVYLCASVGGGTLLGEQYFGPGTRLTVT.

This clonotype has a handful of counts. Written as DNA, the CDR3 is TGCAGTGCAACCCGCCAAGCAACTAATGAAAAACTGTTTTTT. This translates into CSATRQATNEKLFF. The rearrangement links TRBV20-1 to TRBJ1-4; no firm D call. There are 14 residues in the CDR3. Germline V gene data show CDR1 as DFQATT and CDR2 as SNEGSKA (reference sequence). V lost 6 bases to trimming and J lost 0 bases, with 11 bases between them.

This clonotype was counted many times. The chain combines TRBV10-2 with TRBJ1-1; D unresolved. The germline V gene encodes CDR1 WSHSY and CDR2 SAAADI. The CDR3 consists of 18 residues. Deletions cut 0 bases from V and 1 base from J, with 18 bases between. The CDR3 is CASSESTGLRHPNTEAFF. The CDR3 nucleotides are TGCGCCAGCAGTGAGTCGACCGGTCTCCGTCACCCGAACACTGAAGCTTTCTTT.

The rearrangement links TRBV20-1 to TRBJ1-1; tentatively, D is TRBD1 (6 bases). Germline lookup yields CDR1 DFQATT and CDR2 SNEGSKA (reference sequence). Trimming shortened V by 2 bases and J by 1 base, and 11 bases separated the two germline ends. The CDR3 runs 14 residues. CDR3 nucleotide sequence: TGCAGTGCTAGAAGGGGGGCTGGGAACACTGAAGCTTTCTTT. Amino acid sequence: CSARRGAGNTEAFF.

The sample holds many counts of this clonotype. V and J are TRBV12-3 or TRBV12-4 and TRBJ2-7; a weak D match, TRBD2 (6 bases). The length of the CDR3 is 14 residues. The ends were cut back, 6 bases at V and 7 bases at J, with 19 bases in the middle. In DNA, the CDR3 is TGTGCCAGCAGCCTCCTTAGCGGTTCAGGGGAGCAGTACTTC. Residues: CASSLLSGSGEQYF.

There are many counts of this clonotype. This chain connects TRBV7-9 to TRBJ2-7; the D gene is possibly TRBD2 (5 bases). Trimming removed 4 bases at V and 0 bases at J, with 7 bases between. Germline values: CDR1 SEHNR, CDR2 FQNEAQ (reference sequence). This CDR3 contains 13 residues. CDR3 residues: CASSSDYSYEQYF. CDR3 bases: TGTGCCAGCAGCTCAGACTACTCCTACGAGCAGTACTTC.

The genes are TRBV2 and TRBJ2-1; possibly TRBD2 for D (6 bases). CDR3 length equals 16 residues. V lost 4 bases and J 8 bases, leaving 21 bases between the germline ends. Looked up from germline, CDR1 is SNHLY and CDR2 is FYNNEI. The CDR3 DNA follows: TGTGCCAGCAGTGTGCAGGGAGGACCGATTGGCCATGAGCAGTTCTTC. Amino acid sequence: CASSVQGGPIGHEQFF.

The chain has TRBV7-1 and TRBJ2-4; 8 bases are shared with TRBD2. TRBV7-1 falls under the ORF class, with uncertain function. The length of the CDR3 is 18 residues. V was pared by 3 bases and J by 0 bases, with 10 bases of the junction left unmatched. The CDR3 DNA follows: TGTGCCAGCAGCTCTGCGGGGGGTCCACCCAGAGCCAAAAACATTCAGTACTTC. This translates into CASSSAGGPPRAKNIQYF.

As regards this clonotype: A much larger clonotype is one base distant, so this may be a read error. This is likely a read error, given that the CDR3 carries no conserved phenylalanine or tryptophan at its end. The rearrangement links TRBV19 to TRBJ1-2; tentatively, D is TRBD1 (6 bases). The CDR3 has 16 residues. Deletions cut 10 bases from V and 1 base from J, with 22 bases between. The V gene's germline CDR1 is LNHDA and CDR2 SQIVND (reference sequence). The CDR3: CATPPQDRMINYGYTL. DNA of the CDR3: TGTGCCACCCCACCTCAGGACAGAATGATTAACTATGGCTACACCCTC.

This clonotype was detected once. Here the CDR3 reads CASSDAQGGTDTQYF. The CDR3, as DNA: TGTGCCAGCAGTGACGCCCAGGGTGGCACAGATACGCAGTATTTT. The genes are TRBV2 and TRBJ2-3; a weak D match, TRBD1 (5 bases). This CDR3 contains 15 residues. CDR1 SNHLY and CDR2 FYNNEI come from the germline V gene. The V and J ends lost 3 bases and 1 base respectively, with 11 bases between them.

Ten or more counts support this clonotype. The V and J genes are TRBV9 and TRBJ1-2; tentatively, D is TRBD1 (5 bases). Germline CDR1 SGDLS, CDR2 YYNGEE. This CDR3 contains 13 residues. With 5 bases removed from V and 7 bases from J, the gap between germline ends came to 15 bases. The CDR3 region is CASRNPDIPGYTF. The CDR3 DNA follows: TGTGCCAGCAGAAACCCGGACATCCCTGGCTACACCTTC.

Notes on this clonotype: A junction boundary mismatches the germline segment, possibly from a read error. The chain links TRBV14 to TRBJ2-7; no clear D. Germline V gene data show CDR1 as SGHDN and CDR2 as FVKESK. This CDR3 spans 11 amino acids. The DNA of the CDR3 is TGTGCCAGCAGCCAAGGCTACCAGCAGTACTTC. It is translated as CASSQGYQQYF.

This clonotype was seen only a few times. Because the CDR3 is missing its conserved closing phenylalanine or tryptophan, this is likely a read error. The chain employs TRBV15 and TRBJ1-1; D remains ambiguous. The CDR3 spans 13 residues. Germline CDR1 LNHNV, CDR2 YYDKDF (reference sequence). The ends were cut back, 3 bases at V and 5 bases at J, with 10 bases in the middle. In DNA, the CDR3 is TGTGCCACCAGCAGCGGGCCGAGTACTGAAGCTTTCCTT. Its protein product is CATSSGPSTEAFL.

The V and J genes are TRBV2 and TRBJ2-3, with D perhaps given as TRBD1 or TRBD2 (5 bases each). From germline, CDR1 is SNHLY and CDR2 FYNNEI. V was cut by 7 bases and J by 0 bases, with 23 bases left in between. This CDR3 is built from 18 residues. The CDR3 loop is CASTLGLAGLPSTDTQYF. The CDR3, as DNA: TGTGCCAGCACTCTAGGGCTAGCAGGGCTTCCAAGCACAGATACGCAGTATTTT.

The chain carries TRBV25-1 and TRBJ2-1; the match to TRBD1 covers 10 bases. The V segment lost 6 bases and the J segment 7 bases; nucleotides outside the gene matches: 15. Germline CDR1 is MGHDK and CDR2 is SYGVNS. The CDR3 runs 17 residues. This CDR3 reads CASSVDPGQGLRNEQFF. CDR3 bases: TGTGCCAGCAGCGTAGACCCGGGACAGGGGCTTCGGAATGAGCAGTTCTTC.

The chain recombines TRBV11-1 with TRBJ2-7, with 7 bases aligning to TRBD2. This CDR3 contains 16 residues. CDR1 is SGHAT, CDR2 FQDESV, per germline (reference sequence). V dropped 7 bases and J dropped 3; count of bases not matched to a gene: 15. The chain's CDR3 is CASTRDLSGDIYEQYF. CDR3 DNA sequence: TGTGCCAGCACCCGGGACCTAAGCGGGGATATCTACGAGCAGTACTTC.

This clonotype was picked up many times. The J gene is TRBJ2-1, the V gene TRBV11-2; D uncertain. Germline V lookup: CDR1 SGHAT, CDR2 FQNNGV. V was clipped by 1 base and J by 5 bases, with 9 bases between them. The CDR3 loop spans 14 amino acids. CDR3 residues: CASSLVYSHNEQFF. DNA of the CDR3: TGTGCCAGCAGCTTAGTCTACAGCCACAATGAGCAGTTCTTC.